The next 27 T cell receptor beta chains were all read from a single sample in a study of shared clonotypes between healthy human individuals. This table comes from immunoSEQ multiplex PCR, and its TCRdb copy is limited to in-frame clones, with some not included. The table lists hundreds of thousands of clones, about 80% of them singletons. Sequencing input: memory CD4+ T cells sorted from blood. Stated subset: CD45RA-negative fraction. Every receptor here comes from a woman aged 25 to 39 in good health.

With respect to this clone: The same CDR3 is also encoded by other DNA sequences in this sample. The chain employs TRBV6-5 and TRBJ2-1; 8 bases map to TRBD2. This CDR3 has 16 residues. Germline trimming cut 0 bases from V and 0 bases from J; bases unmatched to any gene: 1. In germline, CDR1 is MNHEY, CDR2 SVGAGI. CDR3 in DNA: TGTGCCAGCAGTTACTCACTAGCGGACTCCTACAATGAGCAGTTCTTC. It yields the protein CASSYSLADSYNEQFF.

The J gene is TRBJ2-7, the V gene TRBV7-9; the match to TRBD1 covers 8 bases. The CDR3 spans 16 residues. With V trimmed by 5 bases and J by 4 bases, 13 bases remained unmatched. Germline V gene data show CDR1 as SEHNR and CDR2 as FQNEAQ (reference sequence). The CDR3 region has the DNA TGTGCCAGCAGCCTAGGGAAACACAGGGGGGCATACGAGCAGTACTTC. Translating it yields CASSLGKHRGAYEQYF.

The chain couples TRBV28 to TRBJ2-3; 14 bases align to TRBD2. Germline V lookup: CDR1 MDHEN, CDR2 SYDVKM. The trim removed 1 base at V and 4 bases at J, leaving 10 bases unmatched. This CDR3 has 19 amino acids. CDR3 residues: CASSLLFVTSGRVADTQYF. The CDR3 bases are TGTGCCAGCAGTTTATTATTCGTGACTAGCGGGAGGGTCGCAGATACGCAGTATTTT.

The rearrangement uses TRBV5-4 and TRBJ2-6; 9 positions agree with TRBD1. From germline, CDR1 is SGHNT and CDR2 YYREEE (reference sequence). Trimming took 4 bases from V and 0 from J; bases not matched to a gene: 8. The CDR3 spans 18 residues. Here the CDR3 reads CASSRTGTGISGANVLTF. Here the CDR3 DNA reads TGTGCCAGCAGCCGAACCGGGACAGGGATCTCTGGGGCCAACGTCCTGACTTTC.

This clone occurred a few times. V is TRBV6-5 and J is TRBJ1-2, with TRBD1 identical over 8 bases. Germline loops: CDR1 MNHEY, CDR2 SVGAGI. The CDR3 has 13 residues. V lost 4 bases and J lost 6; bases outside the gene matches: 4. CDR3 sequence (DNA): TGTGCCAGCAGTTTTCAGACAGGGGATGGCTACACCTTC. Its protein is CASSFQTGDGYTF.

V usage is TRBV5-1 and J usage is TRBJ2-3; 7 bases map to TRBD2. The CDR3 covers 16 residues. Looked up from germline, CDR1 is SGHRS and CDR2 is YFSETQ. V dropped 3 bases and J dropped 2; count of bases not matched to a gene: 9. CDR3 in DNA: TGCGCCAGCAGCTATTCTAGCGGATCTTACACAGATACGCAGTATTTT. This sequence encodes CASSYSSGSYTDTQYF. The full variable domain, with the rest looked up from reference TRBV5-1 and TRBJ2-3, is KAGVTQTPRYLIKTRGQQVTLSCSPISGHRSVSWYQQTPGQGLQFLFEYFSETQRNKGNFPGRFSGRQFSNSRSEMNVSTLELGDSALYLCASSYSSGSYTDTQYFGPGTRLTVL.

This clone came up many times. This chain uses TRBV27 with TRBJ2-2; 7 bases align to TRBD1. The junction had 10 bases not matched to a gene; V was cut back by 6 bases and J by 6 bases. The CDR3 has 15 residues. Germline assignment: CDR1 MNHEY and CDR2 SMNVEV (reference sequence). The CDR3 protein is CASRRQGRYSGELFF. CDR3 DNA sequence: TGTGCCAGCAGGCGACAGGGTCGTTATTCCGGGGAGCTGTTTTTT.

CDR3 amino acids: CASSPRGREQFF. The CDR3, as DNA: TGTGCCAGCAGTCCCAGGGGAAGGGAGCAGTTCTTC. The genes are TRBV6-5 and TRBJ2-1; a weak D match, TRBD1 (6 bases). The CDR3 totals 12 residues. Trimming took 5 bases from V and 10 from J, leaving 12 bases between them. From germline, CDR1 is MNHEY and CDR2 SVGAGI.

V gene TRBV5-1 combines with J gene TRBJ1-1; the D is unclear. Per germline, CDR1 SGHRS and CDR2 YFSETQ. This CDR3 spans 13 amino acids. Trimming shortened V by 4 bases and J by 1 base, and 8 bases separated the two germline ends. The DNA of the CDR3 is TGCGCCAGCAGCGGAGCACCGAACACTGAAGCTTTCTTT. The encoded protein is CASSGAPNTEAFF.

The rearrangement joins TRBV27 to TRBJ1-2; 9 bases align to TRBD1. The CDR3 runs 14 residues. Germline V gives CDR1 MNHEY, CDR2 SMNVEV (reference sequence). The V and J ends lost 6 bases and 4 bases, in that order; junction bases with no gene match: 6. The CDR3 spells CASSPADRGYGYTF. The CDR3 DNA reads TGTGCCAGCAGCCCCGCGGACAGGGGCTATGGCTACACCTTC.

This clone was seen at least ten times. The CDR3 spells CARPTGTGVSYEQYF. In DNA form, the CDR3 reads TGTGCCAGGCCAACCGGGACAGGGGTTTCCTACGAGCAGTACTTC. The rearrangement uses TRBV6-1 and TRBJ2-7, with TRBD1 matching over 10 bases. The CDR3 is 15 residues long. Germline-derived CDR1 and CDR2 are MNHNS and SASEGT. V gave up 9 bases and J gave up 1 base; unmatched junction bases: 9.

Points on this clone: Within the sample, other DNA sequences also encode this same CDR3. The chain combines TRBV19 with TRBJ1-1; tentative D call: TRBD1 (5 bases). CDR3 length equals 14 residues. With 3 bases removed from V and 1 base from J, the gap between germline ends came to 9 bases. The V gene's germline CDR1 is LNHDA and CDR2 SQIVND (reference sequence). In nucleotides, the CDR3 is TGTGCCAGTAGTATTCAGGGCGGGAACACTGAAGCTTTCTTT. Protein: CASSIQGGNTEAFF. Combining the CDR3 with reference TRBV19 and TRBJ1-1 gives the whole variable domain DGGITQSPKYLFRKEGQNVTLSCEQNLNHDAMYWYRQDPGQGLRLIYYSQIVNDFQKGDIAEGYSVSREKKESFPLTVTSAQKNPTAFYLCASSIQGGNTEAFFGQGTRLTVV.

The chain recombines TRBV11-2 with TRBJ2-7; D may match TRBD1 or TRBD2 (6 bases each). The germline gives CDR1 SGHAT, CDR2 FQNNGV. V shed 7 bases and J shed 6 bases, with 28 bases lying between them. The CDR3 length is 17 residues. CDR3 loop: CASTTRRDTWRAGEQYF. CDR3 bases: TGTGCCAGCACCACGAGGAGGGACACCTGGAGGGCCGGCGAGCAGTACTTC.

V usage is TRBV11-2 and J usage is TRBJ2-4; no definite D call. The CDR3 is 14 amino acids. Deletions cut 1 base from V and 13 bases from J, with 17 bases between. CDR1 is SGHAT, CDR2 FQNNGV, per germline. The CDR3 sequence is CASSLAQLSPRQYF. The CDR3 region has the DNA TGTGCCAGCAGCTTAGCTCAACTTAGCCCCCGACAGTACTTC. Looking up the rest from reference TRBV11-2 and TRBJ2-4 gives the full variable domain: EAGVAQSPRYKIIEKRQSVAFWCNPISGHATLYWYQQILGQGPKLLIQFQNNGVVDDSQLPKDRFSAERLKGVDSTLKIQPAKLEDSAVYLCASSLAQLSPRQYFGAGTRLSVL.

This clone was observed a handful of times. The genes are TRBV5-1 and TRBJ2-3; D is uncertain. The CDR3 has 16 amino acids. Germline V CDR1 and CDR2: SGHRS, YFSETQ. V lost 0 bases and J lost 0, with 11 bases in between. The CDR3 region is CASSLAVVTSTDTQYF. The CDR3, as DNA: TGCGCCAGCAGCTTGGCAGTAGTTACAAGCACAGATACGCAGTATTTT.

The rearrangement joins TRBV19 to TRBJ2-3; 9 nucleotides agree with TRBD2. Losses at the gene ends were 4 bases for V and 6 bases for J; bases not matched to a gene: 11. The V gene's germline CDR1 is LNHDA and CDR2 SQIVND (reference sequence). This CDR3 contains 16 residues. The CDR3 bases are TGTGCCAGTAGTACCGCGGGAGCGGGAGGCCGCGATACGCAGTATTTT. Translating it yields CASSTAGAGGRDTQYF.

This chain joins TRBV29-1 and TRBJ2-3; the match to TRBD2 covers 9 bases. The V and J ends lost 4 bases and 5 bases, in that order; junction bases with no gene match: 7. CDR3 length: 14 amino acids. The V gene's germline CDR1 is SQVTM and CDR2 ANQGSEA. The CDR3 sequence is CSVVGGRDVDTQYF. Written as DNA, the CDR3 is TGCAGCGTTGTCGGCGGGAGGGACGTAGATACGCAGTATTTT.

The rearrangement joins TRBV5-1 to TRBJ2-5; TRBD2 agrees at 9 bases. V was pared by 3 bases and J by 3 bases, with 6 bases of the junction left unmatched. There are 15 residues in the CDR3. The germline V gene encodes CDR1 SGHRS and CDR2 YFSETQ. CDR3 bases: TGCGCCAGCAGCTCAAAGACTAGCGGCAAAGAGACCCAGTACTTC. Its translation is CASSSKTSGKETQYF.

A few counts support this clone. The rearrangement uses TRBV7-2 and TRBJ1-2, with TRBD1 matching 7 bases. The CDR3 loop spans 13 amino acids. Unmatched junction bases numbered 10, after V lost 6 bases and J lost 9 bases. Germline V gene data show CDR1 as SGHTA and CDR2 as FQGNSA. CDR3 in amino acids: CASSRINRGRYTF. CDR3 coding DNA: TGTGCCAGCAGTAGAATTAACAGGGGACGCTACACCTTC. The full variable domain, in which reference TRBV7-2 and TRBJ1-2 provide the parts outside the CDR3, is GAGVSQSPSNKVTEKGKDVELRCDPISGHTALYWYRQSLGQGLEFLIYFQGNSAPDKSGLPSDRFSAERTGGSVSTLTIQRTQQEDSAVYLCASSRINRGRYTFGSGTRLTVV.

The gene calls are TRBV7-2 and TRBJ1-5; possible D gene TRBD1, 6 bases. The V and J ends lost 1 base and 7 bases respectively, with 14 bases between them. The V gene's germline CDR1 is SGHTA and CDR2 FQGNSA. CDR3 length: 15 amino acids. This chain's CDR3 is CASSLVGGGGQPQHF. Written as DNA, the CDR3 is TGTGCCAGCAGCTTAGTCGGGGGCGGGGGGCAGCCCCAGCATTTT.

This clone was detected once. The J gene is TRBJ2-2, the V gene TRBV27; D gene unclear. V was pared by 8 bases and J by 2 bases, with 15 bases between. Germline values: CDR1 MNHEY, CDR2 SMNVEV (reference sequence). This CDR3 contains 15 residues. The CDR3 protein is CASGLTLTNTGELFF. CDR3 sequence (DNA): TGTGCCAGCGGGCTGACACTCACCAACACCGGGGAGCTGTTTTTT.

As DNA, the CDR3 is TGTGCCAGCAGTTACGGGGGGGGAGCCAAAAACATTCAGTACTTC. Its translation: CASSYGGGAKNIQYF. The chain recombines TRBV6-5 with TRBJ2-4; 7 positions match TRBD2. The germline gives CDR1 MNHEY, CDR2 SVGAGI. V was clipped by 2 bases and J by 0 bases; unmatched bases: 1. The CDR3 consists of 15 residues.

The CDR3 protein is CASSATDGSSYEQYF. For the CDR3, the DNA is TGTGCCAGCTCTGCAACGGACGGAAGCTCCTACGAGCAGTACTTC. The V and J genes are TRBV18 and TRBJ2-7; D ambiguous. V was trimmed by 6 bases and J by 0 bases, leaving 15 bases between them. Germline V gene data show CDR1 as KGHSH and CDR2 as LQKENI. This CDR3 has 15 residues.

The genes are TRBV2 and TRBJ2-1; D call uncertain. The CDR3 has 15 amino acids. Germline assignment: CDR1 SNHLY and CDR2 FYNNEI. Trimming stripped 7 bases from V and 1 base from J, with 14 bases between. CDR3 region: CASTSEEVSYNEQFF. The DNA for the CDR3 is TGTGCCAGCACGAGTGAGGAAGTTTCCTACAATGAGCAGTTCTTC.

The rearrangement links TRBV7-2 to TRBJ2-3; D gene ambiguous. V was cut by 3 bases and J by 2 bases, with 6 bases left in between. This CDR3 contains 13 residues. Per germline, CDR1 SGHTA and CDR2 FQGNSA. The CDR3 region has the DNA TGTGCCAGCAGCTTTCAGACCACAGATACGCAGTATTTT. This codes for CASSFQTTDTQYF.

J is TRBJ2-7 and V is TRBV19, with 8 bases aligning to TRBD2. The CDR3 loop spans 17 amino acids. The trim removed 1 base at V and 0 bases at J, leaving 8 bases unmatched. Germline V gene lookup returns CDR1 LNHDA and CDR2 SQIVND (reference sequence). The CDR3 DNA reads TGTGCCAGTAGTATAGCTGGGTCCGGGAGGGCCTCCTACGAGCAGTACTTC. This sequence encodes CASSIAGSGRASYEQYF. The full variable domain, completed using reference TRBV19 and TRBJ2-7, is DGGITQSPKYLFRKEGQNVTLSCEQNLNHDAMYWYRQDPGQGLRLIYYSQIVNDFQKGDIAEGYSVSREKKESFPLTVTSAQKNPTAFYLCASSIAGSGRASYEQYFGPGTRLTVT.

V is TRBV28 and J is TRBJ2-5, with D possibly TRBD2 on 5 matching bases. The CDR3 contains 14 residues. The V end lost 9 bases, the J end lost 1 base, and 15 bases lay between the germline ends. Germline CDR1 is MDHEN and CDR2 is SYDVKM. As DNA, the CDR3 is TGTGCCAGTAATCTAGGAGGCCCCCAAGAGACCCAGTACTTC. As protein: CASNLGGPQETQYF.